This T cell receptor beta chain was sequenced in a study of Tregs in tolerant kidney transplant recipients. Study-wide points: Nucleotide sequences could not be compared across some patients' samples due to primer changes. The small number of patients limits these findings pending further validation. Donor-specific Treg expansion exceeded global Treg expansion in tolerant patients, suggesting antigen drive.

The data were produced by immunoSEQ multiplex PCR, yet TCRdb's version contains in-frame clones alone and is incomplete. There are about 100,000 clones in the sample; over 85% occur only once, and roughly 1.7% lies in the top ten. Mixed chimerism was transient after nonmyeloablative marrow transplants from related graft donors. Unstimulated Tregs (CD4+CD25+CD127-) and CD4+CD25- non-Tregs were sorted from PBMCs. Of note for this clone: The antigen is unknown.

The CDR3 spans 15 residues. Germline CDR1 and CDR2: LNHDA and SQIVND (reference sequence). Trimming cost V 6 bases and J 2 bases, with 15 bases left between them. The chain couples TRBV19 to TRBJ2-3; no firm D call. The source is a human patient who received a combined kidney and bone marrow transplant. Some T cells may be graft donor cells. This sample comprised CD4+ T cells from blood (PBMCs), obtained 12 months after the transplant. The CDR3 DNA is TGTGCCAGTAGCTCCCCCGCAGGCAACACAGATACGCAGTATTTT. Protein: CASSSPAGNTDTQYF.